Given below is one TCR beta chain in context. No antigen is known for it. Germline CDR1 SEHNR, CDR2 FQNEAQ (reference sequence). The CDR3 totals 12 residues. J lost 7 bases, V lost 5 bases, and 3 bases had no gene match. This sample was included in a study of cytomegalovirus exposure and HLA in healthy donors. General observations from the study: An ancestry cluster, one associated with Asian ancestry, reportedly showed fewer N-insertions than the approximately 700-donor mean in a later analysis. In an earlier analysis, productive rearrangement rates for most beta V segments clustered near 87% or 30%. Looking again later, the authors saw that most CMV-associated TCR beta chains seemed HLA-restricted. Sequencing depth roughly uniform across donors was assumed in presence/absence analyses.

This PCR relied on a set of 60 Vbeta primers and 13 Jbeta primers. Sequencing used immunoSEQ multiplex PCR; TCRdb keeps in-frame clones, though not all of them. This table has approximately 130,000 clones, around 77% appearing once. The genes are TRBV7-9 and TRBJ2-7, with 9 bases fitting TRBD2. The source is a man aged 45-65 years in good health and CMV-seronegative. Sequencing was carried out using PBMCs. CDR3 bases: TGTGCCAGCAGCCCTAGCGGGGTAGAGCAGTACTTC. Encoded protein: CASSPSGVEQYF.